This is a list of T cell receptor beta chains from one sample in a study of T-cell reconstitution after alpha-beta-depleted transplantation in children. One entry per CDR3 protein results from TCRdb running MiXCR on the PCR reads. The sample includes 450,000 to 600,000 distinct CDR3 sequences, roughly a tenth of them seen just once. The sequences come from PBMCs, collected before TCRalphabeta/CD19-depleted stem cell transplant. The receptors were sampled from a child aged 2-15 years with inherited bone marrow failure, due to receive a stem cell transplant. Each CDR3 is given with its conserved first and last residue. The D gene is left open where the match is weak. Clone sizes are given selectively: once, few, many, or a class where the clone is expanded.

cdr3_aa	cdr3_nt	v_call	j_call	d_call	cdr3_length	clone_size
CASTQGYGANYGYTF	TGTGCCAGCACCCAAGGTTACGGAGCTAACTATGGCTACACCTTC	TRBV7-6	TRBJ1-2	NA	15	many
CASSPTIISGSTDTQYF	TGTGCCAGCAGCCCGACTATAATTAGCGGAAGCACAGATACGCAGTATTTT	TRBV6-7	TRBJ2-3	NA	17	many
CASSPIQLAGVEQYF	TGTGCCAGCTCACCAATCCAACTAGCGGGTGTCGAGCAGTACTTC	TRBV18	TRBJ2-7	TRBD2	15	few
CSVNRRVFQETQYF	TGCAGCGTGAATCGGAGGGTTTTCCAAGAGACCCAGTACTTC	TRBV29-1	TRBJ2-5	NA	14	many
CSARGLAGSEQFF	TGCAGTGCTAGGGGACTAGCGGGATCTGAGCAGTTCTTC	TRBV20-1	TRBJ2-1	TRBD2	13	many
CATRLAGATDTQYF	TGTGCCACCCGACTAGCGGGAGCCACAGATACGCAGTATTTT	TRBV10-3	TRBJ2-3	TRBD2	14	NA
CASSLEFRQPQHF	TGTGCCAGCAGTTTGGAGTTCCGGCAGCCCCAGCATTTT	TRBV12-3/TRBV12-4	TRBJ1-5	NA	13	many
CASSQPGTGPHEQFF	TGCGCCAGCAGCCAGCCCGGGACAGGGCCCCACGAGCAGTTCTTC	TRBV4-1	TRBJ2-1	TRBD1	15	few
CSARETGEAFF	TGCAGTGCTAGAGAGACGGGCGAAGCTTTCTTT	TRBV20-1	TRBJ1-1	NA	11	many
CSAHGGNTYEQYF	TGCAGCGCCCACGGGGGTAACACCTACGAGCAGTACTTC	TRBV20-1	TRBJ2-7	NA	13	few
CASSQDPGLAEYNEQFF	TGCGCCAGCAGCCAAGATCCGGGACTAGCGGAGTACAATGAGCAGTTCTTC	TRBV4-3	TRBJ2-1	TRBD2	17	many
CASSLEVFGELFF	TGTGCCAGCAGTTTAGAGGTTTTCGGGGAGCTGTTTTTT	TRBV12-3/TRBV12-4	TRBJ2-2	NA	13	many
CAWRGDLNIQYF	TGTGCCTGGAGAGGGGACCTAAACATTCAGTACTTC	TRBV30	TRBJ2-4	NA	12	many
CAISEQLAGVNEQYF	TGTGCCATCAGTGAGCAACTAGCGGGAGTTAACGAGCAGTACTTC	TRBV10-3	TRBJ2-7	TRBD2	15	many
CASSFARRVYEQYF	TGTGCCAGCAGTTTTGCCCGCAGGGTCTACGAGCAGTACTTC	TRBV28	TRBJ2-7	NA	14	NA
CASSFLQGPTEAFF	TGTGCCAGCAGTTTTCTCCAGGGGCCCACTGAAGCTTTCTTT	TRBV28	TRBJ1-1	NA	14	many
CASSIVSSNQPQHF	TGTGCCAGTAGTATAGTAAGCAGCAATCAGCCCCAGCATTTT	TRBV19	TRBJ1-5	NA	14	few
CASSIWQGLTGELFF	TGTGCCAGTAGTATTTGGCAGGGGTTAACCGGGGAGCTGTTTTTT	TRBV19	TRBJ2-2	NA	15	many
CASSLAPRGRRGETQYF	TGTGCCAGCAGCCTAGCCCCTCGGGGGCGGAGAGGGGAGACCCAGTACTTC	TRBV7-2	TRBJ2-5	NA	17	many
CASSQTVLDTGELFF	TGCGCCAGCAGCCAGACTGTACTAGACACCGGGGAGCTGTTTTTT	TRBV4-3	TRBJ2-2	NA	15	NA
CASSPLDRYSYEQYF	TGTGCCAGCAGCCCACTGGACCGATACTCCTACGAGCAGTACTTC	TRBV27	TRBJ2-7	NA	15	many
CASSFRGGAGDGYTF	TGTGCCAGCAGTTTTAGGGGAGGGGCAGGGGATGGCTACACCTTC	TRBV27	TRBJ1-2	NA	15	NA
CSVGGYNEQFF	TGCAGCGTTGGGGGTTACAATGAGCAGTTCTTC	TRBV29-1	TRBJ2-1	NA	11	many
CASSVVPSSGRANTGELFF	TGTGCCAGCAGCGTAGTCCCGTCTAGCGGGAGGGCGAACACCGGGGAGCTGTTTTTT	TRBV9	TRBJ2-2	TRBD2	19	many
CSVAFRGDSNQPQHF	TGCAGCGTTGCGTTTCGAGGAGATAGCAATCAGCCCCAGCATTTT	TRBV29-1	TRBJ1-5	NA	15	many
CASSLTGIWDEQFF	TGCGCCAGCAGCCTTACGGGAATATGGGATGAGCAGTTCTTC	TRBV4-3	TRBJ2-1	NA	14	NA
CASSLRTSGRLRDTQYF	TGTGCCAGCAGTCTACGGACTAGCGGGAGATTAAGAGATACGCAGTATTTT	TRBV6-2/TRBV6-3	TRBJ2-3	TRBD2	17	many
CASSLGVGGYGYNF	TGTGCCAGCAGCTTAGGTGTTGGGGGGTATGGCTACAACTTC	TRBV7-2	TRBJ1-2	NA	14	NA
CSGAGDEQYF	TGCAGCGGGGCGGGGGACGAGCAGTACTTC	TRBV29-1	TRBJ2-7	TRBD2	10	many
CASSQDGGQGAYGYTF	TGTGCCAGCAGCCAAGATGGGGGACAGGGGGCCTATGGCTACACCTTC	TRBV4-2	TRBJ1-2	TRBD1	16	many
CASSLIAGANTEAFF	TGCGCCAGCAGCTTGATAGCAGGGGCGAACACTGAAGCTTTCTTT	TRBV5-1	TRBJ1-1	NA	15	many
CASSLAPAAYNEQFF	TGTGCCAGCAGCTTAGCGCCTGCCGCCTACAATGAGCAGTTCTTC	TRBV7-2	TRBJ2-1	NA	15	many
CASSPRGTYEQYF	TGTGCCAGCTCACCACGGGGTACCTACGAGCAGTACTTC	TRBV18	TRBJ2-7	NA	13	many
CASSYLTPGNYGYTF	TGTGCCAGCAGTTACCTTACCCCAGGGAATTATGGCTACACCTTC	TRBV6-5	TRBJ1-2	NA	15	many
CASSLGGYEQFF	TGTGCCAGCAGCTTAGGAGGTTATGAGCAGTTCTTC	TRBV7-2	TRBJ2-1	NA	12	many
CASSYMNTEAFF	TGTGCCAGCAGTTACATGAACACTGAAGCTTTCTTT	TRBV6-2/TRBV6-3	TRBJ1-1	NA	12	many
CASSSRPYGGTDTQYF	TGTGCCAGCAGCTCCAGACCATATGGAGGCACAGATACGCAGTATTTT	TRBV7-6	TRBJ2-3	NA	16	many
CASSDDRASTDTQYF	TGCGCCAGCAGCGACGACAGGGCGAGCACAGATACGCAGTATTTT	TRBV10-2	TRBJ2-3	TRBD1	15	many
CASSLGTSRNEQFF	TGTGCCAGCAGTCTCGGGACTAGTCGGAATGAGCAGTTCTTC	TRBV6-5	TRBJ2-1	TRBD2	14	many
CSARVPFSGTPEEQFF	TGCAGTGCTAGGGTCCCCTTCTCCGGGACCCCGGAGGAGCAGTTCTTC	TRBV20-1	TRBJ2-1	NA	16	many
CASSLAAGVLYNEQFF	TGTGCCAGCAGTTTAGCGGCGGGGGTCCTCTACAATGAGCAGTTCTTC	TRBV28	TRBJ2-1	TRBD2	16	many
CAISALAETYQETQYF	TGTGCCATCAGCGCTTTGGCAGAAACGTACCAAGAGACCCAGTACTTC	TRBV10-3	TRBJ2-5	NA	16	many
CSVGTGYTGELFF	TGCAGCGTGGGGACAGGGTACACCGGGGAGCTGTTTTTT	TRBV29-1	TRBJ2-2	TRBD1	13	many
CASSWTGSGDTQYF	TGTGCCAGCAGCTGGACAGGGAGTGGAGATACGCAGTATTTT	TRBV7-2	TRBJ2-3	TRBD1	14	many